This T cell receptor (beta chain) was recorded in a study of CD8+ T cells in alopecia areata. On the study more broadly: Each day, treated patients took oral tofacitinib twice, at 5 to 10 mg per dose.

The table lists this clone with a few counts. Its specificity is unknown. RNA extraction and reverse transcription yielded cDNA as sequencing template. Produced via immunoSEQ multiplex PCR; TCRdb's table is partial and in-frame only. Among some 240,000 clones, around three fifths were seen once, and the ten largest hold 1.6%. Whole-study findings and limits: It was lesional scalp, especially alopecia totalis/universalis, that showed higher clonality than normal scalp. Tofacitinib did not eliminate many expanded lesional clones from scalp or blood.

Treatment denoted: oral pan-JAK inhibitor, 5-10 mg twice daily. In alopecia areata patients, both lesional scalp punch biopsies and peripheral blood were collected. This CDR3 spans 15 amino acids. V trimming: 4 bases; J trimming: 0 bases; junction bases outside the gene matches: 2. The V gene's germline CDR1 is LGHNA and CDR2 YSLEER. The chain couples TRBV4-3 to TRBJ1-4, with TRBD1 matching over 7 bases. This TCR was recovered from a human donor with alopecia areata. Sequencing was performed on CD4+ T cells sorted from blood, taken at week 4, from a patient treated with tofacitinib. CDR3 loop: CASSRTGATNEKLFF. CDR3 in DNA: TGCGCCAGCAGCCGCACAGGGGCAACTAATGAAAAACTGTTTTTT.